Listed below are T cell receptor beta chains from one sample, sequenced in a study of blood T cell repertoires in COVID-19. Libraries were prepared by immunoSEQ multiplex PCR; TCRdb keeps only in-frame clonotypes and omits some of them. The profile shows 380,000 or so clones, 75% to 90% of them singletons. Input material: peripheral blood. All receptors come from a woman in her sixties or seventies with COVID-19, enrolled during active disease. Both conserved end residues are part of each CDR3. The D gene is left open where the match is weak.

D,J,V,CDR3
NA,TRBJ2-1,TRBV6-5,CASSLDSYNEQFF
TRBD1,TRBJ2-6,TRBV2,CAIPRGGTGNSGANVLTF
NA,TRBJ2-7,TRBV6-5,CASSYSRQGGTYEQYF
NA,TRBJ1-2,TRBV28,CASSSTGTNYGYTF
TRBD1,TRBJ1-1,TRBV7-9,CASSVQGENTEAFF
TRBD1,TRBJ2-7,TRBV6-6,CASSKRTGWNEQYF
NA,TRBJ2-5,TRBV5-1,CASSPPGGVGETQYF
NA,TRBJ1-1,TRBV11-2,CASSLGVPSEAFF
TRBD1,TRBJ1-4,TRBV29-1,CSVLGQGLNEKLFF
NA,TRBJ1-1,TRBV2,CASSEARGKAFF
TRBD1,TRBJ2-2,TRBV5-1,CASSRDSNTGELFF
NA,TRBJ1-6,TRBV12-3/TRBV12-4,CASSFSSYSPLHF
NA,TRBJ1-2,TRBV6-2/TRBV6-3,CASSALEAYGYTF
TRBD2,TRBJ2-1,TRBV5-6,CASSRGLAHNEQFF
NA,TRBJ2-7,TRBV7-8,CASSLSTLSYEQYF
NA,TRBJ2-1,TRBV18,CASSENRVWQFF
NA,TRBJ1-3,TRBV7-9,CASSSGTGNTIYF
TRBD2,TRBJ2-5,TRBV7-6,CASSLGIAGGQETQYF
NA,TRBJ2-6,TRBV5-1,CASSLDGGANVLTF
TRBD1,TRBJ2-7,TRBV6-1,CASSESYGTGSYEQYF
NA,TRBJ2-4,TRBV25-1,CASSEWSSKNIQYF
NA,TRBJ2-2,TRBV2,CASRGGANTGELFF
TRBD1,TRBJ1-2,TRBV19,CASSYSTGGNGYTF
NA,TRBJ1-1,TRBV7-3,CASSYAGSAEAFF
TRBD1,TRBJ1-1,TRBV18,CASSPAGGWNTEAFF
NA,TRBJ1-4,TRBV5-4,CASSKDSLGEKLFF
TRBD1,TRBJ1-1,TRBV5-1,CASSTGTGNTEAFF
NA,TRBJ2-3,TRBV18,CASSPRASATDTQYF
NA,TRBJ1-5,TRBV14,CASISDRSNQPQHF
TRBD1,TRBJ1-2,TRBV6-6,CASSFRTGGDGYTF
TRBD2,TRBJ2-1,TRBV19,CASTPGLGLAVYNEQFF
TRBD1,TRBJ2-7,TRBV30,CACPGQGGLGDEQYF
NA,TRBJ2-3,TRBV12-3/TRBV12-4,CASSPPRGDTQYF
TRBD2,TRBJ2-1,TRBV19,CASSTQPTSGPYNEQFF
NA,TRBJ2-1,TRBV10-1,CASSEGGTVNEQFF
NA,TRBJ1-3,TRBV18,CASSPPSAGHSGNTIYF
TRBD1,TRBJ1-1,TRBV6-5,CASSNAQGGNTEAFF
NA,TRBJ1-6,TRBV2,CASSPPLVNNSPLHF
NA,TRBJ2-5,TRBV29-1,CSVVGGGAGETQYF
TRBD1,TRBJ1-1,TRBV27,CASSLSTGTGRTEAFF
NA,TRBJ2-3,TRBV20-1,CSAEYTDTQYF
NA,TRBJ1-2,TRBV5-6,CASSLSQAGVYGYTF
TRBD2,TRBJ2-7,TRBV5-4,CASSSLAENAYEQYF
NA,TRBJ2-2,TRBV10-3,CAISERGGTNTGELFF
TRBD1,TRBJ1-5,TRBV11-2,CASSLGHRGGNQPQHF
NA,TRBJ2-3,TRBV11-3,CASSFANGDKYF
NA,TRBJ2-3,TRBV5-1,CASSSTGTTDTQYF
NA,TRBJ1-5,TRBV4-2,CASSQGTVYQPQHF
NA,TRBJ1-2,TRBV5-6,CASSLVGQNYGYTF
TRBD1,TRBJ2-7,TRBV5-6,CASTLFRGQRDEQYF
TRBD1,TRBJ2-3,TRBV5-1,CASSTTGGGGTDTQYF
TRBD1,TRBJ1-2,TRBV6-5,CASKEGGLYGYTF
NA,TRBJ1-4,TRBV9,CASSRGGDYEKLFF
NA,TRBJ2-3,TRBV18,CASSVAKWDTQYF
TRBD1,TRBJ1-2,TRBV5-5,CASSLGTGLLPYGYTF
TRBD1,TRBJ1-1,TRBV19,CASSIETGIEAFF